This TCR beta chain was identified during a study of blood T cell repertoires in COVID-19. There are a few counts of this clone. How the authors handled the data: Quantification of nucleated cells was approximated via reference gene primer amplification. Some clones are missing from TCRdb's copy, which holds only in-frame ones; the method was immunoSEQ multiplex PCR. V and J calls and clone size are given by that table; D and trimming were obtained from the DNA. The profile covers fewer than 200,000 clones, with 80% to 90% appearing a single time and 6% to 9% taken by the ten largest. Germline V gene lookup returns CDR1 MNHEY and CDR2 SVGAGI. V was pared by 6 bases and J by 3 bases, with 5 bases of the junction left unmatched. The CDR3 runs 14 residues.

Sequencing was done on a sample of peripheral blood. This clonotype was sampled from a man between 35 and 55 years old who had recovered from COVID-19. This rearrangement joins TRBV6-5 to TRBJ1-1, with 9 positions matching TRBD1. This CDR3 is CASRWTGADTEAFF. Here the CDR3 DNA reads TGTGCCAGCAGGTGGACAGGGGCGGACACTGAAGCTTTCTTT.